Described below is a single T cell receptor (beta chain) sequence and its context. The antigen it binds to is not known. No much larger clonotype is one base removed from it; base qualities were not supplied. The record originates from a study of Graves' ophthalmopathy and Graves' hyperthyroidism (dated by TCRdb to 2016 to 2019). For the study in its entirety: Peripheral blood was collected at initial diagnosis, before any treatment. To tell Graves' ophthalmopathy apart from Graves' hyperthyroidism, and to predict which patients would progress to ophthalmopathy, the study relied on TCR beta repertoire signatures. In total, around 140 blood samples were TCR-sequenced: around 42 ophthalmopathy, roughly 80 hyperthyroidism and some 17 hyperthyroidism-to-ophthalmopathy patients. To explore V-J signatures that separate ophthalmopathy from hyperthyroidism, a discovery set of 95 to 100 patients was enrolled, consisting of approximately 44 with ophthalmopathy and about 60 with stable hyperthyroidism. For independent validation, a separate cohort was made up of approximately 18 hyperthyroidism patients plus 17 patients who later progressed from hyperthyroidism to ophthalmopathy. In over 5 hyperthyroidism patients, the T-cell repertoire of thyroid tissue was compared with the T-cell repertoire of blood. After sampling, hyperthyroidism patients received methimazole starting at 30 mg daily, and ophthalmopathy patients received high-dose intravenous methylprednisolone. For training and testing, the 100 patients in the discovery cohort were randomly divided in a 7:3 ratio. Results the study describes overall, beyond this receptor: The 13-signature model separated ophthalmopathy from stable hyperthyroidism with roughly 89% sensitivity and 81.08% specificity in cross-validation, and 80%/75% in the test set. In validation, the model predicted ophthalmopathy progression with more than 70% sensitivity and less than 80% specificity; 12 predicted patients were CT-confirmed with GO in a median of about 6.1 months. Among expanded thyroid clonotypes with frequency above 0.001, most also showed up in blood, which suggests that blood repertoires may reflect the thyroid immune response. Sample size was not predetermined statistically, and investigators were not blinded to group allocation.

For repertoire sequencing, TCR beta CDR3 regions were amplified from RNA transcripts. A first-round RT-PCR used HTBI primers with the Qiagen OneStep RT-PCR kit, followed by a second-round multiplex PCR, size selection and purification. Libraries were sequenced paired-end with 100 bp reads on an Illumina HiSeq2000. Per the source publication's procedure: Reads were processed with SOAPnuke, discarding reads with adapters, uncalled bases, mean Phred below 15, or no exact constant-primer or identifier match. COPE v1.2.5 was used to merge the high-quality paired reads. Unique nucleotide sequences were defined as clonotypes and aligned to IMGT TRB V, D and J references using MiTCR v1.1. The analysis was limited to V-J combinations with a frequency above 0.0001, which together covered roughly 99% of repertoires. For each V-J combination, a TCR clonal expansion and chaos score was defined as the ratio of F50 clonal expansion to chaos observed in the TCRdist matrix. Welch's t-statistics and random forest were used to narrow the features down to 10 to 15 V-J combinations, which were then fed into a naive Bayes classifier. The Morisita-Horn index was used to measure how similar the thyroid and blood repertoires were. TCRdb reworked the public reads: Q25 trimming with fastp, MiXCR clone assembly, productive beta chains retained. Rows merge per CDR3 protein into single entries with the most common DNA and genes. The V and J calls and clone size are TCRdb's, not the authors'. A total of 680,000 or so distinct CDR3 sequences appear in this sample, 22% of them only once. The top ten hold around 6.9% of the sample.

A patient counted as having stable hyperthyroidism if there was no progression to ophthalmopathy within 18 months of follow-up. Hyperthyroidism patients were newly diagnosed, were aged 18 to 65 years, and had a disease duration under 2 months. Patients with other autoimmune diseases, uncontrolled infections, pregnancy or lactation were excluded from the study. Clinical symptoms, serum thyroxine, TRAb, thyroid ultrasound and orbital computed tomography formed the basis of the diagnosis. PBMCs were isolated from about 9.1 ml of fresh peripheral blood by Ficoll-Paque density gradient centrifugation. Total RNA was extracted with Trizol reagent and quality-checked on an Agilent 2100 Bioanalyzer. The CDR3 spans 14 residues, from the cysteine through the phenylalanine. The entry retains the CDR3 DNA only, 42 bases that are in frame from base 1. From the germline V gene (reference sequence), CDR1 is LNHDA and CDR2 is SQIVND. At the junction V is shortened by 6 bases and J by 7 bases, with 15 bases in between.

This TCR came from a woman younger than 30 with stable Graves' hyperthyroidism. Some clones in this sample may be carry-over from other donors' samples. Donor details come from another sample of the same person, matched by shared clones. The sequence links TRBV19 to TRBJ2-2; TRBD1 might be the D gene, on 5 matching bases. What was sequenced was peripheral blood. CDR3 sequence: CASRFGHSIGELFF. The nucleotide sequence is given as TGTGCCAGTAGATTTGGACATTCGATCGGGGAGCTGTTTTTT.